A selection of T cell receptor beta chains follows, all from one sample in a study of blood T cells in healthy people across ages. MiXCR, run by TCRdb on the 5' RACE reads, gives a single entry per CDR3 protein. Here the sample spans roughly 800,000 distinct CDR3 sequences, 58% being singletons. Sequenced sample: blood. These receptors were collected from a young man in good health. CDR3s include the opening cysteine and the closing phenylalanine or tryptophan. D genes are given only for firm matches. Some rows mark clone size as missing; the rest say once, few, many or name a class of expanded clone.

v_call	j_call	cdr3_length	d_call	clone_size	cdr3_nt	cdr3_aa
TRBV30	TRBJ1-2	12	-	-	TGTGCCTGGAGTCCAACGGGCTATGGCTACACCTTC	CAWSPTGYGYTF
TRBV3-1	TRBJ2-7	14	-	-	TGTGCCAGCAGCCAAGACCCAGATCTCCACGAGCAGTACTTC	CASSQDPDLHEQYF
TRBV15	TRBJ2-3	13	-	-	TGTGCCACCAGCAGAGATCGAGCAGATACGCAGTATTTT	CATSRDRADTQYF
TRBV12-3/TRBV12-4	TRBJ2-3	14	-	-	TGTGCCAGCAGTTTTAGCGGAGGGGAGGATACGCAGTATTTT	CASSFSGGEDTQYF
TRBV4-3	TRBJ2-4	16	-	few	TGCGCCAGCAGCCAAGTTATCGGACGGACTAAAAACATTCAGTACTTC	CASSQVIGRTKNIQYF
TRBV20-1	TRBJ2-1	17	TRBD2	-	TGCAGTGCTAGAGCAGGGGGTGGCCTAGCGGGAGTTCGTGAGCAGTTCTTC	CSARAGGGLAGVREQFF
TRBV9	TRBJ2-1	16	TRBD2	-	TGTGCCAGCAGCCCGTGGACTAGCGGGAGCAACAATGAGCAGTTCTTC	CASSPWTSGSNNEQFF
TRBV29-1	TRBJ2-3	14	TRBD2	-	TGCAGCGTTGATGCGGGACTAGCCGGTGGTACGCAGTATTTT	CSVDAGLAGGTQYF
TRBV6-1	TRBJ1-5	15	-	-	TGTGCCAGCAGGGGGACGCTTGTGAGCAATCAGCCCCAGCATTTT	CASRGTLVSNQPQHF
TRBV6-6	TRBJ1-2	14	-	few	TGTGCCAGCAGTTACTCTCCACGAAACTATGGCTACACCTTC	CASSYSPRNYGYTF
TRBV5-1	TRBJ2-4	16	TRBD2	-	TGCGCCAGCAGCGGGGGGGGTCCCCTAGCCAAAAACATTCAGTACTTC	CASSGGGPLAKNIQYF
TRBV18	TRBJ2-7	12	-	few	TGTGCCAGCTCACCCGGGACCCTCGAGCAGTACTTC	CASSPGTLEQYF
TRBV5-1	TRBJ2-5	15	-	-	TGCGCCAGCAGCTTGGCCCCCACTACCGGGAGAGATACGTACTTC	CASSLAPTTGRDTYF
TRBV6-2/TRBV6-3	TRBJ2-1	15	-	-	TGTGCCAGCAGCCCATTAGGGACCACTTACAATGAGCAGTTCTTC	CASSPLGTTYNEQFF
TRBV30	TRBJ1-2	12	-	-	TGTGCCTGGGGGGGCGTCTGGTATGGCTACACCTTC	CAWGGVWYGYTF
TRBV10-3	TRBJ2-7	14	TRBD2	few	TGTGCCATCCGGAGCGGGGGGAGCTCCTACGAGCAGTACTTC	CAIRSGGSSYEQYF
TRBV3-1	TRBJ2-1	17	TRBD2	few	TGTGCCAGCAGTAACGGTGGTGGGACTAGTCCTTACAATGAGCAGTTCTTC	CASSNGGGTSPYNEQFF
TRBV6-2/TRBV6-3	TRBJ2-7	14	-	-	TGTGCCAGCAAGGATGGGACTGGGGACGGCCGGCAGTACTTC	CASKDGTGDGRQYF
TRBV11-2	TRBJ2-7	14	TRBD2	few	TGTGCCAGCAGCTACCTAGCGGGGAACTACGAGCAGTACTTC	CASSYLAGNYEQYF
TRBV20-1	TRBJ2-7	13	TRBD2	few	TGCAGTGCTAGAGTTGCGGGGGAGTACGAGCAGTACTTC	CSARVAGEYEQYF
TRBV10-3	TRBJ1-2	15	-	-	TGTGCCATCAGTGGGGGAGGAGCTGGGGGATATGGCTACACCTTC	CAISGGGAGGYGYTF
TRBV10-2	TRBJ2-7	14	TRBD2	once	TGCGCCAGCATTGCTAGCGGGGGGATATACGAGCAGTACTTC	CASIASGGIYEQYF
TRBV9	TRBJ2-1	14	-	once	TGTGCCAGCAGCGTAGGTAATAGTCACAATGAGCAGTTCTTC	CASSVGNSHNEQFF